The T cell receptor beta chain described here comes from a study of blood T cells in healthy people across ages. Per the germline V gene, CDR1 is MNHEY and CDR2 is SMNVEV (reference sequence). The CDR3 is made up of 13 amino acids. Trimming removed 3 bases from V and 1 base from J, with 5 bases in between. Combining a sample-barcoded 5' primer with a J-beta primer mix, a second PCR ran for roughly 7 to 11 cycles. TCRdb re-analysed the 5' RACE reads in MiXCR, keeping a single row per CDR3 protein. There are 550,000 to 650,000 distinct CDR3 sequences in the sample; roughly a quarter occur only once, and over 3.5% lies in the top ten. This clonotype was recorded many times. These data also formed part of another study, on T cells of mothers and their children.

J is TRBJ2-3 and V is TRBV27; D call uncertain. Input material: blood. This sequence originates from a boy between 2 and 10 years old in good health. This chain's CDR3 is CASSFPGTDTQYF. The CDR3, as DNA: TGTGCCAGCAGTTTCCCCGGCACAGATACGCAGTATTTT.